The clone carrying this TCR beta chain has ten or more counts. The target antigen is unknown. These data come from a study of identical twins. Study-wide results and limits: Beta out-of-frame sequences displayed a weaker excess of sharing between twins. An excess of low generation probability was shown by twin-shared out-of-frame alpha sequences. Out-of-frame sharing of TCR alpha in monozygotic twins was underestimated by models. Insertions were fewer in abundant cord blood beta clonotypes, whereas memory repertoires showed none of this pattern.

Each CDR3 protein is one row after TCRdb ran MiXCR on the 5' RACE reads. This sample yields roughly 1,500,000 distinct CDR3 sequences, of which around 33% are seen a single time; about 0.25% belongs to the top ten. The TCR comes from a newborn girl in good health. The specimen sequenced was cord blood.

This chain's CDR3 is CASSYGGTPRVTEAFF. Here the CDR3 DNA reads TGTGCCAGCAGTTACGGCGGGACACCTCGGGTCACTGAAGCTTTCTTT. V usage is TRBV6-5 and J usage is TRBJ1-1, with D maybe TRBD1 (6 bases). The germline V gene encodes CDR1 MNHEY and CDR2 SVGAGI. The CDR3 totals 16 residues. Trimming shortened V by 2 bases and J by 4 bases, and 17 bases separated the two germline ends.